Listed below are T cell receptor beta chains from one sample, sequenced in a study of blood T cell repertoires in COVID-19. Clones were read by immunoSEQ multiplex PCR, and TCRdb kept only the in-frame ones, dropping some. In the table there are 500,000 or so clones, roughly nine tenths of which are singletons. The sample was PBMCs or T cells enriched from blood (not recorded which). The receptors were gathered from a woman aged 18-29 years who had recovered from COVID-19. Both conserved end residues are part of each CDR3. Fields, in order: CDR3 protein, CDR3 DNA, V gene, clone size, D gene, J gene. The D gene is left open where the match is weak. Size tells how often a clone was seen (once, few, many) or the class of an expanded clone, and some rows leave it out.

CASTSMRAPNTQYF,TGTGCCAGCACCTCCATGAGAGCTCCTAATACGCAGTATTTT,TRBV28,-,-,TRBJ2-3
CASSLLAHSNQPQHF,TGTGCCAGCAGTTTATTAGCCCATAGCAATCAGCCCCAGCATTTT,TRBV27,-,-,TRBJ1-5
CASSPRRTGESYEQYF,TGTGCCAGCTCACCACGTAGGACAGGGGAAAGCTACGAGCAGTACTTC,TRBV18,-,TRBD1,TRBJ2-7
CATSDPRTGGGETQYF,TGTGCCACCAGTGATCCGAGGACAGGGGGCGGGGAGACCCAGTACTTC,TRBV24-1,-,TRBD1,TRBJ2-5
CASSQGLYNEQFF,TGTGCCAGCTCACAGGGACTATACAATGAGCAGTTCTTC,TRBV18,-,TRBD2,TRBJ2-1
CASSLGQNSGNTIYF,TGTGCCAGCAGCTTGGGGCAGAACTCTGGAAACACCATATATTTT,TRBV5-8,-,-,TRBJ1-3
CATAGTDHEKLFF,TGTGCCACTGCCGGGACAGACCATGAAAAACTGTTTTTT,TRBV24-1,-,TRBD1,TRBJ1-4
CASSQGPGGDTEAFF,TGTGCCAGCAGCCAAGGTCCAGGGGGAGACACTGAAGCTTTCTTT,TRBV3-1/TRBV3-2,-,TRBD1,TRBJ1-1
CASSSTGALSGNTIYF,TGTGCCAGCAGCTCGACAGGAGCCCTCTCTGGAAACACCATATATTTT,TRBV5-6,once,-,TRBJ1-3
CASSPNYSGGYTDTQYF,TGTGCCAGCAGCCCGAATTATAGCGGGGGGTACACAGATACGCAGTATTTT,TRBV4-2,-,TRBD2,TRBJ2-3
CASSLLPVPNTEAFF,TGCGCCAGCAGCCTGCTCCCGGTCCCGAACACTGAAGCTTTCTTT,TRBV5-1,-,-,TRBJ1-1
CASRTTGGLNTEAFF,TGTGCCAGCAGGACGACAGGGGGCCTGAACACTGAAGCTTTCTTT,TRBV25-1,-,TRBD1,TRBJ1-1
CASGARSYNEQFF,TGTGCTAGTGGGGCCAGATCCTACAATGAGCAGTTCTTC,TRBV12-5,-,-,TRBJ2-1
CASSFRDRESTEAFF,TGTGCCAGTAGTTTCCGGGACAGGGAGAGCACTGAAGCTTTCTTT,TRBV19,-,TRBD1,TRBJ1-1
CATARGSGNTIYF,TGTGCCACTGCCCGGGGGTCGGGAAACACCATATATTTT,TRBV2,-,-,TRBJ1-3
CACSPDPGTGYGYTF,TGTGCCTGCTCACCTGACCCCGGGACAGGATATGGCTACACCTTC,TRBV30,-,TRBD1,TRBJ1-2
CASILQGAGNSPLHF,TGTGCCAGCATCCTACAGGGGGCGGGTAATTCACCCCTCCACTTT,TRBV6-5,-,TRBD1,TRBJ1-6
CASTTRSQPQHF,TGTGCCAGCACCACTAGGAGTCAGCCCCAGCATTTT,TRBV12-3/TRBV12-4,-,-,TRBJ1-5
CASSRAITDTQYF,TGTGCCAGCAGTCGAGCAATCACAGATACGCAGTATTTT,TRBV6-2/TRBV6-3,once,-,TRBJ2-3
CASRPREGTAYEQYF,TGTGCCAGCAGGCCACGGGAGGGAACGGCCTACGAGCAGTACTTC,TRBV27,-,TRBD2,TRBJ2-7
CASSHQGSNTGELFF,TGCGCCAGCAGCCACCAGGGGAGTAACACCGGGGAGCTGTTTTTT,TRBV4-1,-,-,TRBJ2-2
CASQTGGANYGYTF,TGTGCCAGCCAGACAGGGGGCGCTAACTATGGCTACACCTTC,TRBV7-9,few,TRBD1,TRBJ1-2
CASSSGGDAFF,TGTGCCAGCAGCTCGGGCGGGGACGCTTTCTTT,TRBV11-3,-,-,TRBJ1-1
CASSPRGQQKFF,TGTGCCAGCAGTCCTCGAGGCCAGCAGAAGTTCTTC,TRBV6-5,-,-,TRBJ2-1
CASSLNQVEGEKLFF,TGTGCCAGCAGCTTAAATCAAGTAGAGGGTGAAAAACTGTTTTTT,TRBV11-2,-,-,TRBJ1-4
CASSYREGTDTQYF,TGTGCCAGCAGCTACAGGGAGGGAACAGATACGCAGTATTTT,TRBV7-9,-,-,TRBJ2-3
CATSDRPGQAVRTQYF,TGCGCCACCTCGGATCGCCCGGGACAGGCTGTGAGGACGCAGTATTTT,TRBV5-1,-,TRBD1,TRBJ2-3
CASSETSGGARETQYF,TGTGCCAGCAGCGAAACTAGCGGGGGGGCCCGGGAGACCCAGTACTTC,TRBV6-1,-,TRBD2,TRBJ2-5
CAASLSGNTIYF,TGTGCCGCCTCCCTGAGTGGAAACACCATATATTTT,TRBV24-1,-,-,TRBJ1-3
CASSPGLGTGGLGQFF,TGTGCCAGCTCACCAGGTCTCGGGACAGGGGGCTTAGGGCAGTTCTTC,TRBV18,-,TRBD1,TRBJ2-1
CAIVYEIRDTIYF,TGTGCTATCGTGTATGAGATACGGGACACCATATATTTT,TRBV12-5,-,-,TRBJ1-3
CSVEENYEQYF,TGCAGCGTTGAGGAGAACTACGAGCAGTACTTC,TRBV29-1,-,-,TRBJ2-7
CASSPDSMNYGYTF,TGTGCCAGCTCACCAGACAGCATGAACTATGGCTACACCTTC,TRBV18,once,-,TRBJ1-2
CASSFQSYNEQFF,TGTGCCAGCAGCTTCCAATCCTACAATGAGCAGTTCTTC,TRBV3-1/TRBV3-2,-,-,TRBJ2-1
CASSLTTGAINQPQHF,TGTGCCAGCAGCTTAACCACAGGGGCCATTAATCAGCCCCAGCATTTT,TRBV28,once,TRBD1,TRBJ1-5
CASTGGMNTEAFF,TGTGCCAGCACGGGGGGCATGAACACTGAAGCTTTCTTT,TRBV2,-,-,TRBJ1-1
CASSWSGGVSGELFF,TGTGCCAGCAGCTGGAGCGGGGGGGTTTCCGGGGAGCTGTTTTTT,TRBV7-2,-,TRBD2,TRBJ2-2
CASSSGTGNTQYF,TGTGCCAGCAGTTCCGGGACAGGGAATACGCAGTATTTT,TRBV28,-,TRBD1,TRBJ2-3
CASSYRETQYF,TGTGCCAGCAGTTATCGAGAGACCCAGTACTTC,TRBV6-6,-,-,TRBJ2-5
CASSQLFRDRSNTEAFF,TGCGCCAGCAGCCAGCTATTCCGGGACAGAAGTAACACTGAAGCTTTCTTT,TRBV4-1,-,TRBD1,TRBJ1-1
CASSLQGGSTDTQYF,TGTGCCAGCAGCTTGCAGGGGGGCAGCACAGATACGCAGTATTTT,TRBV5-4,-,-,TRBJ2-3
CASSFDRKGGSYEQYF,TGTGCCAGCAGTTTCGACAGGAAAGGGGGCTCCTACGAGCAGTACTTC,TRBV6-5,-,-,TRBJ2-7
CASSLSGGGYTF,TGTGCCAGCAGCCTTAGTGGAGGAGGCTACACCTTC,TRBV3-1/TRBV3-2,-,-,TRBJ1-2
CASSPRSGRHTGELFF,TGTGCCAGTAGTCCGCGCTCCGGGAGACACACCGGGGAGCTGTTTTTT,TRBV19,-,-,TRBJ2-2
CASSESGQGGYGYTF,TGTGCCAGCAGTGAATCGGGACAGGGGGGTTATGGCTACACCTTC,TRBV6-1,-,TRBD1,TRBJ1-2
CASSLGEGNTIYF,TGCGCCAGCAGCTTGGGGGAGGGAAACACCATATATTTT,TRBV5-1,once,-,TRBJ1-3
CASSITGYGYTF,TGTGCCAGTAGTATTACAGGTTATGGCTACACCTTC,TRBV19,few,-,TRBJ1-2
CASSPPGQAFYGYTF,TGTGCCAGCAGCCCACCGGGACAGGCCTTCTATGGCTACACCTTC,TRBV7-9,-,TRBD1,TRBJ1-2
CASSLTGVSDYNSPLHF,TGTGCCAGCAGTTTAACAGGGGTTTCAGACTATAATTCACCCCTCCACTTT,TRBV28,-,TRBD1,TRBJ1-6
CASSLIGDEQYF,TGTGCCAGCAGTTTAATTGGAGACGAGCAGTACTTC,TRBV28,-,-,TRBJ2-7
CASSPPRRDRDDNEQFF,TGCGCCAGCAGCCCCCCCCGCCGGGACAGGGACGACAATGAGCAGTTCTTC,TRBV5-1,-,TRBD1,TRBJ2-1
CASSILGREVAEKLFF,TGTGCCAGTAGTATCCTAGGGAGGGAGGTAGCTGAAAAACTGTTTTTT,TRBV19,-,-,TRBJ1-4
CASSLSGGWTEAFF,TGTGCCAGCAGCTTGTCAGGGGGCTGGACTGAAGCTTTCTTT,TRBV5-5,-,TRBD1,TRBJ1-1
CASSLPDRLSYNSPLHF,TGTGCCAGCAGCCTGCCCGACAGGCTCTCCTATAATTCACCCCTCCACTTT,TRBV27,once,-,TRBJ1-6
CSVGRAGETNYGYTF,TGCAGCGTTGGGAGGGCGGGGGAAACTAACTATGGCTACACCTTC,TRBV29-1,-,-,TRBJ1-2
CASRNSGGFREKLFF,TGTGCCAGCAGGAATTCAGGGGGCTTTCGCGAAAAACTGTTTTTT,TRBV28,-,TRBD1,TRBJ1-4
CASSFGQPQETQYF,TGTGCCAGCAGCTTTGGACAGCCGCAAGAGACCCAGTACTTC,TRBV5-4,-,-,TRBJ2-5